The 8 T cell receptor beta chains below all came from one sample that was sequenced in a study of T-cell reconstitution after alpha-beta-depleted transplantation in children. The authors prepared the TCRbeta library with unique molecular identifiers. Each CDR3 protein is one row after TCRdb ran MiXCR on the PCR reads. The profile shows some 200,000 distinct CDR3 sequences, roughly 8.1% of them singletons. The specimen comprised PBMCs, mostly from graft donor cells, sampled 360 days after TCRalphabeta/CD19-depleted stem cell transplant. The receptors were gathered from a male patient between 2 and 10 years old who had a stem cell transplant for acute myeloid leukemia, so the T cells may come from the graft donor.

The sample holds many counts of this clonotype. J is TRBJ2-7 and V is TRBV7-6; D gene uncertain. Germline loops: CDR1 SGHVS, CDR2 FNYEAQ. Deletions cut 5 bases from V and 3 bases from J, with 20 bases between. The CDR3 runs 16 residues. The CDR3 DNA reads TGTGCCAGCAGCCCTGGGGTAGGTGGCGATCACTACGAGCAGTACTTC. Protein sequence: CASSPGVGGDHYEQYF.

This clonotype occurred a few times. The chain has TRBV5-1 and TRBJ1-5; TRBD1 aligns across 7 bases. CDR3 length equals 15 residues. Per the germline V gene, CDR1 is SGHRS and CDR2 is YFSETQ. The trim removed 4 bases at V and 4 bases at J, leaving 8 bases unmatched. The CDR3, as DNA: TGCGCCAGCAGCCAGACAGGGATGAATAATCAGCCCCAGCATTTT. Protein sequence: CASSQTGMNNQPQHF. Full variable domain (missing parts from reference TRBV5-1 and TRBJ1-5): KAGVTQTPRYLIKTRGQQVTLSCSPISGHRSVSWYQQTPGQGLQFLFEYFSETQRNKGNFPGRFSGRQFSNSRSEMNVSTLELGDSALYLCASSQTGMNNQPQHFGDGTRLSIL.

This clonotype was counted between two and nine times. The rearrangement links TRBV5-1 to TRBJ2-6, with 7 nucleotides matching TRBD1. Germline V gene sequence: CDR1 SGHRS, CDR2 YFSETQ. V dropped 4 bases and J dropped 0; count of bases not matched to a gene: 7. The CDR3 loop spans 17 amino acids. Written as DNA, the CDR3 is TGCGCCAGCAGCCGGGACAGTGATAGCTCTGGGGCCAACGTCCTGACTTTC. Protein product: CASSRDSDSSGANVLTF.

With regard to this clonotype: A much larger clone lies a single base off, so this may be a read error. The rearrangement links TRBV11-3 to TRBJ2-3; D might be TRBD1 (6 bases). Germline V gene lookup returns CDR1 SGHNT and CDR2 YENEEA. The CDR3 sequence is 16 residues long. CDR3 residues: CASSASRTAWTDRQYF. CDR3 in DNA: TGTGCCAGCAGCGCCTCGCGGACGGCCTGGACAGATAGGCAGTATTTT. Full variable domain (remainder filled in from reference TRBV11-3 and TRBJ2-3): EAGVVQSPRYKIIEKKQPVAFWCNPISGHNTLYWYLQNLGQGPELLIRYENEEAVDDSQLPKDRFSAERLKGVDSTLKIQPAELGDSAVYLCASSASRTAWTDRQYFGPGTRLTVL.

In its sample, this clonotype was seen many times. The V call is TRBV6-1, the J call TRBJ2-7; D tentatively reads TRBD1 or TRBD2 (5 bases each). The germline CDR1 and CDR2 sequences are MNHNS and SASEGT. This CDR3 region has 13 residues. The V end lost 8 bases, the J end lost 0 bases, and 11 bases lay between the germline ends. The CDR3 region is CASGRDASYEQYV. CDR3 coding DNA: TGTGCCAGCGGTAGGGACGCCTCCTACGAGCAGTACGTC.

The rearrangement uses TRBV20-1 and TRBJ2-1; 16 bases fit TRBD2. CDR3 size: 18 residues. Germline-derived CDR1 and CDR2 are DFQATT and SNEGSKA (reference sequence). The trim removed 5 bases at V and 0 bases at J, leaving 7 bases unmatched. CDR3 sequence (DNA): TGCAGTGCTCCGGGACTAGCGGGAGGGGAACACTCCTACAATGAGCAGTTCTTC. It codes for CSAPGLAGGEHSYNEQFF.

The chain joins TRBV12-3 or TRBV12-4 to TRBJ2-1, with 10 nucleotides matching TRBD2. V lost 3 bases and J lost 4; bases outside the gene matches: 3. This CDR3 has 15 amino acids. The CDR3 loop reads CASSFTSGAYNEQFF. CDR3 bases: TGTGCCAGCAGTTTCACTAGCGGGGCATACAATGAGCAGTTCTTC.

The sample holds many counts of this clonotype. The CDR3 spells CASSFANTGELFF. CDR3 nucleotides: TGCGCCAGCAGCTTCGCAAACACCGGGGAGCTGTTTTTT. V and J are TRBV5-1 and TRBJ2-2; D is unresolved. V lost 2 bases and J lost 2, with 4 bases in between. This CDR3 region has 13 residues. Germline CDR1 reads SGHRS; CDR2 reads YFSETQ.